One sample yielded the 14 T cell receptor beta chains listed below, sequenced in a study of vaccination and CD4 T cells after COVID-19. No antigen has been assigned to these receptors. Sequencing of the DNA from cultured CD4+ T cells was carried out with the Oncomine TCR Beta short-read assay. Using its own MiXCR run on the PCR reads, TCRdb lists one record per CDR3 protein. Altogether tens of thousands of distinct CDR3 sequences are present, 44% being singletons, with the ten largest covering over 15%. Treatment indicated: roughly ten-day PBMC culture with coronavirus spike peptide pools or control peptides (ViraFEST assay). Sequencing was performed on CD4+ T cells from blood, cultured in vitro, taken before SARS-CoV-2 vaccination. The source is a human donor who received a COVID-19 vaccine.

This clonotype was seen a handful of times. The chain couples TRBV7-3 to TRBJ1-2; a weak D match, TRBD1 (6 bases). The V and J ends lost 3 bases and 4 bases respectively, with 12 bases between them. The length of the CDR3 is 14 residues. From germline, CDR1 is SGHTA and CDR2 FQGTGA. The DNA for the CDR3 is TGTGCCAGCAGCTTGGGGGGCGGAGGCTATGGCTACACCTTC. Translated, it gives CASSLGGGGYGYTF.

This chain links TRBV6-5 with TRBJ2-1, with 8 bases fitting TRBD2. The length of the CDR3 is 16 residues. Germline V gene lookup returns CDR1 MNHEY and CDR2 SVGAGI. V lost 2 bases and J lost 9; bases outside the gene matches: 12. CDR3 sequence: CASSYPAGAGGLEQFF. CDR3 DNA: TGTGCCAGCAGTTACCCGGCTGGGGCGGGGGGTCTTGAGCAGTTCTTC.

The chain has TRBV6-1 and TRBJ1-1; 11 bases align to TRBD1. The CDR3 covers 15 residues. Germline V gives CDR1 MNHNS, CDR2 SASEGT. V was clipped by 6 bases and J by 4 bases; unmatched bases: 7. CDR3 loop: CASRGTGTGGTEAFF. CDR3 nucleotide sequence: TGTGCCAGCAGAGGAACCGGGACAGGGGGCACTGAAGCTTTCTTT.

The chain carries TRBV25-1 and TRBJ1-6; 9 nucleotides line up with TRBD1. Germline V gene sequence: CDR1 MGHDK, CDR2 SYGVNS. The CDR3 is 16 amino acids. V was clipped by 10 bases and J by 9 bases; unmatched bases: 16. CDR3 bases: TGTGCCACTAAACCTACAGGGGGCAATCCAAGTTCACCCCTCCACTTT. It translates to CATKPTGGNPSSPLHF.

The chain employs TRBV12-3 or TRBV12-4 and TRBJ2-3, with TRBD1 matching over 8 bases. V lost 3 bases, J lost 3 bases, and 8 bases stayed unmatched. The CDR3 totals 16 residues. CDR3 nucleotides: TGTGCCAGCAGTTTTCGCAGGGGGCGAGGGACAGATACGCAGTATTTT. The encoded protein is CASSFRRGRGTDTQYF.

This clonotype was counted once. V gene TRBV9 combines with J gene TRBJ2-3, with D uncertain. The CDR3 is 14 amino acids. The ends were cut back, 1 base at V and 0 bases at J, with 6 bases in the middle. From germline, CDR1 is SGDLS and CDR2 YYNGEE. CDR3 bases: TGTGCCAGCAGCGTATCGGCTAGCACAGATACGCAGTATTTT. Encoded protein: CASSVSASTDTQYF.

This clonotype appeared a few times. The chain has TRBV12-3 or TRBV12-4 and TRBJ2-7; the match to TRBD2 covers 8 bases. V was clipped by 5 bases and J by 0 bases; unmatched bases: 6. The CDR3 covers 15 residues. The CDR3 sequence is CASSMKRGHSYEQYF. The DNA of the CDR3 is TGTGCCAGCAGTATGAAGCGGGGGCACTCCTACGAGCAGTACTTC.

This clonotype was seen more than once but under ten times. The chain couples TRBV2 to TRBJ1-5; 7 nucleotides align to TRBD1. CDR1 is SNHLY, CDR2 FYNNEI, per germline. V dropped 7 bases and J dropped 4; count of bases not matched to a gene: 7. This CDR3 is built from 14 residues. The CDR3 region has the DNA TGTGCCAGCAACTTGGACAGGAGGAATCAGCCCCAGCATTTT. Protein: CASNLDRRNQPQHF.

V is TRBV20-1 and J is TRBJ2-7; TRBD2 matches 9 bases. Germline-derived CDR1 and CDR2 are DFQATT and SNEGSKA (reference sequence). V dropped 0 bases and J dropped 4; count of bases not matched to a gene: 10. This CDR3 comprises 16 residues. The CDR3 region has the DNA TGCAGTGCTAGAGATGGTAGCGGGGGCCTAAATTACGAGCAGTACTTC. Translation: CSARDGSGGLNYEQYF.

Only a few counts were recorded for this clonotype. The chain recombines TRBV5-1 with TRBJ1-2; no definite D call. With 0 bases removed from V and 7 bases from J, the gap between germline ends came to 7 bases. The CDR3 contains 12 residues. Germline values: CDR1 SGHRS, CDR2 YFSETQ. The CDR3 protein is CASSLAPGGYTF. The DNA for the CDR3 is TGCGCCAGCAGCTTGGCTCCCGGTGGCTACACCTTC.

This clonotype was picked up one time. This chain links TRBV4-2 with TRBJ1-2; no firm D call. The ends were cut back, 0 bases at V and 4 bases at J, with 9 bases in the middle. Germline V gene data show CDR1 as LGHNA and CDR2 as YNFKEQ. This CDR3 contains 14 residues. The CDR3 is CASSQDARIYGYTF. The CDR3, as DNA: TGTGCCAGCAGCCAAGACGCCAGGATCTATGGCTACACCTTC.

The V gene is TRBV19, the J gene TRBJ1-5; D gene unclear. V lost 7 bases, J lost 0 bases, and 10 bases lay in between. Germline CDR1 and CDR2: LNHDA and SQIVND (reference sequence). The CDR3 length is 14 residues. The CDR3 bases are TGTGCCAGTAAGGAGGATTATAGCAATCAGCCCCAGCATTTT. This translates into CASKEDYSNQPQHF.

The chain employs TRBV11-2 and TRBJ2-3; 12 bases are shared with TRBD2. The CDR3 covers 17 residues. J gave up 5 bases and V 2 bases, and 8 bases lay outside the gene matches. From germline, CDR1 is SGHAT and CDR2 FQNNGV. CDR3 DNA sequence: TGTGCCAGCAGCTTATGGATCCCTAGCGGGGGGGGAGATACGCAGTATTTT. As protein: CASSLWIPSGGGDTQYF.

The chain carries TRBV18 and TRBJ2-7; TRBD2 aligns across 7 bases. The J segment lost 3 bases and the V segment lost 1 base, leaving 6 bases of the junction unmatched. CDR1 and CDR2 (germline): KGHSH, LQKENI. This CDR3 has 15 residues. CDR3 in DNA: TGTGCCAGCTCACCACAGTCTGCTAGCGGCTACGAGCAGTACTTC. Amino acids: CASSPQSASGYEQYF.